This T cell receptor beta chain was sequenced during a study of blood T cell repertoires in COVID-19. Data came from immunoSEQ multiplex PCR; TCRdb stores just in-frame clones and leaves some out. The sample yields about 180,000 clones, 80% to 90% seen once. This CDR3 spans 20 amino acids. The V and J ends lost 3 bases and 2 bases, in that order; junction bases with no gene match: 22. Germline lookup yields CDR1 SGHVT and CDR2 SQSDAQ. This sequence was found in a man aged 55 to 70 with acute or convalescent COVID-19. Sequencing was carried out using peripheral blood. The chain is built from TRBV7-4 and TRBJ2-7, with 7 bases that match TRBD2. The DNA for the CDR3 is TGTGCCAGCAGCTTTAGGGAAGATCTAAGGTTGGCGGGAGAAACCTACGAGCAGTACTTC. Its protein is CASSFREDLRLAGETYEQYF.